Listed here is a single T cell receptor beta chain. Genomic DNA of every subset was divided equally among multiple immunoSEQ plates. Assay: immunoSEQ multiplex PCR; the TCRdb copy retains only in-frame clones and omits some. The repertoire holds a few million clones, with around nine tenths as singletons. These data belong to a study of shared clonotypes between healthy human individuals. The V and J ends lost 0 bases and 3 bases respectively, with 15 bases between them. CDR3 size: 17 residues. The germline V gene has CDR1 SGHVS and CDR2 FQNEAQ. V and J are TRBV7-8 and TRBJ1-5, with TRBD1 as a possible D gene (6 bases). The specimen was naive CD4+ T cells sorted from blood. Documented subset: CD45RA+ positively selected. The sequence derives from a man between 18 and 35 years old in good health. The CDR3 here is CASSLAGGRRPNQPQHF. CDR3 DNA sequence: TGTGCCAGCAGCTTAGCTGGGGGGCGCAGGCCCAATCAGCCCCAGCATTTT. Variable domain in full (rest from reference TRBV7-8 and TRBJ1-5): GAGVSQSPRYKVAKRGQDVALRCDPISGHVSLFWYQQALGQGPEFLTYFQNEAQLDKSGLPSDRFFAERPEGSVSTLKIQRTQQEDSAVYLCASSLAGGRRPNQPQHFGDGTRLSIL.